Listed below are T cell receptor beta chains from one sample, sequenced in a study of T cell changes during pregnancy in multiple sclerosis. This table comes from immunoSEQ multiplex PCR, and its TCRdb copy is limited to in-frame clones, with some not included. The table has about 46,000 clones, around 93% seen once. The sequencing here drew on peripheral blood, taken in the third trimester of pregnancy. These receptors all stem from a female donor with multiple sclerosis, enrolled in a pregnancy study. Each CDR3 is given with its conserved first and last residue. D genes are given only for firm matches. Clone size, where shown, is once, few, many, or a class for clones that have expanded.

v_gene,j_gene,d_gene,abundance,CDR3nt,CDR3aa
TRBV9,TRBJ2-1,TRBD1,.,TGTGCCAGCAGCGTAGAAGGAGGGACAGGGGGAAATGAGCAGTTCTTC,CASSVEGGTGGNEQFF
TRBV19,TRBJ2-3,.,.,TGTGCCAGTAGTCGCGGGATCCCCATCCCTAGCACAGATACGCAGTATTTT,CASSRGIPIPSTDTQYF
TRBV6-5,TRBJ1-1,.,.,TGTGCCAGCACACCACATTACAGCATGAACACTGAAGCTTTCTTT,CASTPHYSMNTEAFF
TRBV5-6,TRBJ2-2,TRBD2,.,TGTGCCAGCAGCCCCCGGACTAGTCCCACCGGGGAGCTGTTTTTT,CASSPRTSPTGELFF
TRBV4-3,TRBJ1-2,.,.,TGCGCCAGCAGCCATACCGATGGAGGGGCCTATGGCTACACCTTC,CASSHTDGGAYGYTF
TRBV19,TRBJ1-4,.,.,TGTGCCAGTACCATCGGGACTCCTAGTGAAAAACTGTTTTTT,CASTIGTPSEKLFF
TRBV11-2,TRBJ2-1,TRBD2,.,TGTGCCAGCAGCTCGGGACTAGCGGGATTGGGCGCGCAGTTCTTC,CASSSGLAGLGAQFF
TRBV7-8,TRBJ2-5,.,.,TGTGCCAGCAGCTTAAATTTCGACGCAGGGGAGACCCAGTACTTC,CASSLNFDAGETQYF
TRBV25-1,TRBJ1-1,.,.,TGTGCCAGCAGTGAATCGGTAGCAACTGAAGCTTTCTTT,CASSESVATEAFF
TRBV27,TRBJ2-7,.,.,TGTGCCAGCAGTTTATCTCACGGACAGTTTTACGAGCAGTACTTC,CASSLSHGQFYEQYF
TRBV27,TRBJ1-2,TRBD1,.,TGTGCCAGCAGGGGGGAACAGGGGAATCATAACTATGGCTACACCTTC,CASRGEQGNHNYGYTF
TRBV5-3,TRBJ1-5,.,few,TGTGCCAGAAGCTCACAGTCGTATAGCAATCAGCCCCAGCATTTT,CARSSQSYSNQPQHF
TRBV28,TRBJ2-7,.,.,TGTGCCAGCAGTAAACCCGGGAAGAGCTCCTACGAGCAGTACTTC,CASSKPGKSSYEQYF
TRBV11-2,TRBJ2-1,.,.,TGTGCCAGCAGCTTAGTCCTGTCCGGGACTCTCTATGAGCAGTTCTTC,CASSLVLSGTLYEQFF
TRBV7-2,TRBJ2-7,.,.,TGTGCCAGCAGCCCAAGGGACTTTCTCTTCTACGAGCAGTACTTC,CASSPRDFLFYEQYF
TRBV10-3,TRBJ2-1,.,.,TGTGCCATCAGTGGGGCGTACTACAATGAGCAGTTCTTC,CAISGAYYNEQFF
TRBV5-1,TRBJ1-4,.,.,TGCGCCAGCAGCTGGGGGCAGGGCGGCTCCCAAGCTGAAAAACTGTTTTTT,CASSWGQGGSQAEKLFF
TRBV28,TRBJ1-5,TRBD1,.,TGTGCCAGCTGCGGGACAGGGGTAGGTCAGCCCCAGCATTTT,CASCGTGVGQPQHF
TRBV5-6,TRBJ1-2,TRBD1,.,TGTGCCAGCAGCTTGGGGGACAGGGTTTTATATGGCTACACCTTC,CASSLGDRVLYGYTF
TRBV29-1,TRBJ1-1,TRBD1,.,TGCAGCGCTGGGACAGGGATCGCTGAAGCTTTCTTT,CSAGTGIAEAFF
TRBV27,TRBJ2-1,.,.,TGTGCCAGCAGTCTCCTTATCCGAGATGAGCAGTTCTTC,CASSLLIRDEQFF
TRBV9,TRBJ2-1,TRBD2,once,TGTGCCAGCAGCGATTCGACTAGCGGACCTTTCTACAATGAGCAGTTCTTC,CASSDSTSGPFYNEQFF
TRBV19,TRBJ2-7,TRBD1,.,TGTGCCAGTAGTATGGACAGGGGTCCCTACGAGCAGTACTTC,CASSMDRGPYEQYF
TRBV6-6,TRBJ2-5,TRBD2,once,TGTGCCAGCACCTCCGGGGGGAGGTTCCGAGAGACCCAGTACTTC,CASTSGGRFRETQYF
TRBV25-1,TRBJ2-3,TRBD1,.,TGTGCCAGCGGTAAGACAGGGGCGATCACAGATACGCAGTATTTT,CASGKTGAITDTQYF
TRBV19,TRBJ1-3,TRBD1,.,TGTGCCAGCCGACAGGGCAGCTCTGGAAACACCATATATTTT,CASRQGSSGNTIYF
TRBV9,TRBJ1-4,.,many,TGTGCCAGCAGCGTATCAGGGAGGGCTAATGAAAAACTGTTTTTT,CASSVSGRANEKLFF
TRBV18,TRBJ1-4,TRBD1,.,TGTGCCAGCTCACCACGACAGGGCTACTCAACTAATGAAAAACTGTTTTTT,CASSPRQGYSTNEKLFF
TRBV5-4,TRBJ1-1,TRBD1,.,TGTGCCAGCAGCTGGGGACAGGGGAGGGCTGAAGCTTTCTTT,CASSWGQGRAEAFF
TRBV27,TRBJ2-2,.,.,TGTGCCAGCAGAGAGATCACCGCCACCGGGGAGCTGTTTTTT,CASREITATGELFF
TRBV4-3,TRBJ2-7,.,.,TGCGCCAGCAGCCAAGTAATAGCCGAGAGCTACGAGCAGTACTTC,CASSQVIAESYEQYF
TRBV20-1,TRBJ1-2,.,.,TGCAGTGCTAGTGCGGGGAATGGCTACACCTTC,CSASAGNGYTF
TRBV7-9,TRBJ2-7,TRBD1,.,TGTGCCAGCAGCCCGGGACAGAACGAGCAGTACTTC,CASSPGQNEQYF
TRBV19,TRBJ2-7,.,.,TGTGCCAGTAGTGCCTCGACTCACTACGAGCAGTACTTC,CASSASTHYEQYF
TRBV7-9,TRBJ2-2,.,.,TGTGCCAGCAGCTTTGCAGGGAACGGGGAGCTGTTTTTT,CASSFAGNGELFF
TRBV28,TRBJ1-1,TRBD1,.,TGTGCCAGCAGTTTCCCCCAGGGGGCGAAGGCAACTGAAGCTTTCTTT,CASSFPQGAKATEAFF
TRBV9,TRBJ2-3,.,.,TGTGCCAGCAGCGTAGATTCTCCAGGGTACACAGATACGCAGTATTTT,CASSVDSPGYTDTQYF
TRBV5-1,TRBJ1-4,.,.,TGCGCCAGCAGCCAGACAGCAACTAATGAAAAACTGTTTTTT,CASSQTATNEKLFF
TRBV28,TRBJ1-2,TRBD1,.,TGTGCCAGCAGTTCCCTTCGACAGGGGACCTACTACACCTTC,CASSSLRQGTYYTF
TRBV7-9,TRBJ2-1,TRBD2,once,TGTGCCAGCAGCCACCCCGCCATGAGCGGGAGCAACTACAATGAGCAGTTCTTC,CASSHPAMSGSNYNEQFF
TRBV9,TRBJ2-1,TRBD2,.,TGTGCCAGCAGCGTAGGACTAGCGTCCTACAATGAGCAGTTCTTC,CASSVGLASYNEQFF